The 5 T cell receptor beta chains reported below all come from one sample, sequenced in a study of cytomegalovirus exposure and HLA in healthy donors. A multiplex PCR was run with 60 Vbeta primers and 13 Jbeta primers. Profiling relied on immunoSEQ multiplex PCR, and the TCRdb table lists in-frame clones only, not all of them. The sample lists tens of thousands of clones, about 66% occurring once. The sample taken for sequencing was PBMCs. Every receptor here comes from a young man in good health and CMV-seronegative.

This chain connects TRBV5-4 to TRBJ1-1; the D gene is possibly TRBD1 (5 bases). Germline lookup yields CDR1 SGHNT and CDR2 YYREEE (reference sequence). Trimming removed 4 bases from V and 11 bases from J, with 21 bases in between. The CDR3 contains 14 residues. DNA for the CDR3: TGTGCCAGCAGCCAAGGTGAAGGGCTGGGGCCCGCTTTCTTT. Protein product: CASSQGEGLGPAFF.

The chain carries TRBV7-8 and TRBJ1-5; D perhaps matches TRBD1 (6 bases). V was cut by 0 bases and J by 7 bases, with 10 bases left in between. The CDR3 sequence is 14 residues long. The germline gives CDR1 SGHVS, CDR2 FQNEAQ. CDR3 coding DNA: TGTGCCAGCAGCTTAGCACCCAGGGGACAGCCCCAGCATTTT. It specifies CASSLAPRGQPQHF.

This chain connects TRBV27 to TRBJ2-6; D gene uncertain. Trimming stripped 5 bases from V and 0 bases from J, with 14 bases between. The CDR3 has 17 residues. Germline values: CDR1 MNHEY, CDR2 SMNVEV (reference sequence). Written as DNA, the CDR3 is TGTGCCAGCAGTCCCCCCTTGAGGATCTCTGGGGCCAACGTCCTGACTTTC. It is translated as CASSPPLRISGANVLTF.

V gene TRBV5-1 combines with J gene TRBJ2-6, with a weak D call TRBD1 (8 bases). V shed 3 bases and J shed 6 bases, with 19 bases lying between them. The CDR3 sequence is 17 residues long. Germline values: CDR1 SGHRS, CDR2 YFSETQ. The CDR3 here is CASSSYRGGSAANVLTF. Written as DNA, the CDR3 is TGCGCCAGCAGCTCCTACAGGGGGGGAAGTGCGGCCAACGTCCTGACTTTC.

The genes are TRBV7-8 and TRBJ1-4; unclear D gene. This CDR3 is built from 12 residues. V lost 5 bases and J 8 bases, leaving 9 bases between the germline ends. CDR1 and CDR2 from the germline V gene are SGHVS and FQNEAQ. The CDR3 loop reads CASSRGPEKLFF. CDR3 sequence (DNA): TGTGCCAGCAGCCGGGGTCCGGAAAAACTGTTTTTT.